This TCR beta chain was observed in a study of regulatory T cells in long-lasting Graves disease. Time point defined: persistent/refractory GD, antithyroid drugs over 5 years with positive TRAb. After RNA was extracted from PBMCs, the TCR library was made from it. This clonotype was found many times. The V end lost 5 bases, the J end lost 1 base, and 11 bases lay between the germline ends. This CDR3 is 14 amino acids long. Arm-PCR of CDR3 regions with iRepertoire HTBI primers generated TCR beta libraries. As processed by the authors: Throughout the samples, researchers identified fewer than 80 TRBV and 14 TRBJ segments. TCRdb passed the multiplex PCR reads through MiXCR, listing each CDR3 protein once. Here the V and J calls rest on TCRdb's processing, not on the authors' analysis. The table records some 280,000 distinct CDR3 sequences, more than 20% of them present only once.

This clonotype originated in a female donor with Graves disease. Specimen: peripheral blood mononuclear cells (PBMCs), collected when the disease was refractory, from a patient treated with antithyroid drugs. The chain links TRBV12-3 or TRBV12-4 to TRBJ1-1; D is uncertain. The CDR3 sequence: CASSLGSENTEAFF. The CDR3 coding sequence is TGTGCCAGCAGTCTTGGGTCTGAGAACACTGAAGCTTTCTTT.